This TCR beta chain was recorded in a study of blood T cell repertoires in COVID-19. TCRdb keeps only in-frame clones here, not all; method: immunoSEQ multiplex PCR. The profile shows about 180,000 clones, more than 70% of them singletons. The sequencing sample was made of peripheral blood. The clonotype comes from a man aged 50-60 years with active or convalescent COVID-19.

CDR3 protein: CASSIRQNSPLHF. DNA for the CDR3: TGTGCCAGCAGTATTCGACAGAATTCACCCCTCCACTTT. V gene TRBV2 combines with J gene TRBJ1-6, with TRBD1 as a possible D gene (5 bases). The germline gives CDR1 SNHLY, CDR2 FYNNEI. The V end was cut by 5 bases, the J end by 7 bases, with 9 bases between. The CDR3 runs 13 residues.